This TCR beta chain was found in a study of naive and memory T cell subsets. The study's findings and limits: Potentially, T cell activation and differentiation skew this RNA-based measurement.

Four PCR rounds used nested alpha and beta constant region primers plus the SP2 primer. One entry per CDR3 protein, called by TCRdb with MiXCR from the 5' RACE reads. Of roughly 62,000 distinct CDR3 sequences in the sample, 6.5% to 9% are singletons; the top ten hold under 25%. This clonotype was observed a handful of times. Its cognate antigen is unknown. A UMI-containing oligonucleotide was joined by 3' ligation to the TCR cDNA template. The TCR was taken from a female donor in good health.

The CDR3 loop reads CASSFGPSYEQYF. CDR3 DNA: TGTGCCAGCAGCTTTGGGCCTTCCTACGAGCAGTACTTC. J is TRBJ2-7 and V is TRBV7-2, with D hard to call. V was trimmed by 3 bases and J by 1 base, leaving 7 bases between them. Germline V gene lookup returns CDR1 SGHTA and CDR2 FQGNSA. This CDR3 comprises 13 residues.